A selection of T cell receptor beta chains follows, all from one sample in a study of shared clonotypes between healthy human individuals. Only in-frame clones appear in the TCRdb table, and some are missing; sequencing was by immunoSEQ multiplex PCR. The repertoire holds over 2,000,000 clones, with about 93% as singletons. Material: naive CD8+ T cells from PBMCs. The receptors originated from a man younger than 35 in good health. Some clones in this sample may be carry-over from other donors' samples. Each CDR3 is given with its conserved first and last residue. A D gene is named only where the DNA matches it firmly. The listing skips clone size in some rows; elsewhere it reads once, few, many or a size class.

v_gene: TRBV4-1
j_gene: TRBJ2-6
d_gene: TRBD1
abundance: -
CDR3aa: CASSPRQGGKLLSGANVLTF
CDR3nt: TGCGCCAGCAGCCCCCGACAGGGGGGAAAATTACTCTCTGGGGCCAACGTCCTGACTTTC

v_gene: TRBV27
j_gene: TRBJ1-1
d_gene: -
abundance: few
CDR3aa: CASSLGQATEAFF
CDR3nt: TGTGCCAGCAGTTTGGGCCAGGCCACTGAAGCTTTCTTT

v_gene: TRBV5-1
j_gene: TRBJ1-4
d_gene: TRBD1
abundance: -
CDR3aa: CASSADREGITNEKLFF
CDR3nt: TGCGCCAGCAGCGCGGACAGGGAGGGGATAACTAATGAAAAACTGTTTTTT

v_gene: TRBV15
j_gene: TRBJ2-7
d_gene: -
abundance: -
CDR3aa: CATSRDRQDGEQYF
CDR3nt: TGTGCCACCAGCAGAGATAGGCAGGACGGTGAGCAGTACTTC

v_gene: TRBV7-9
j_gene: TRBJ2-5
d_gene: -
abundance: -
CDR3aa: CASSSRPVQETQYF
CDR3nt: TGTGCCAGCAGCTCAAGACCCGTTCAAGAGACCCAGTACTTC

v_gene: TRBV9
j_gene: TRBJ2-3
d_gene: -
abundance: -
CDR3aa: CASSGRDSSTDTQYF
CDR3nt: TGTGCCAGCAGCGGCCGGGACTCTAGCACAGATACGCAGTATTTT

v_gene: TRBV25-1
j_gene: TRBJ1-1
d_gene: -
abundance: -
CDR3aa: CASSVNTEAFF
CDR3nt: TGTGCCAGCAGTGTAAACACTGAAGCTTTCTTT

v_gene: TRBV29-1
j_gene: TRBJ2-1
d_gene: -
abundance: -
CDR3aa: CSAIGGGFYNEQFF
CDR3nt: TGCAGCGCCATCGGAGGCGGTTTCTACAATGAGCAGTTCTTC

v_gene: TRBV15
j_gene: TRBJ2-1
d_gene: TRBD2
abundance: -
CDR3aa: CATSPGTSGIMGEQFF
CDR3nt: TGTGCCACCAGCCCCGGGACTAGCGGGATTATGGGTGAGCAGTTCTTC

v_gene: TRBV5-1
j_gene: TRBJ1-5
d_gene: TRBD1
abundance: -
CDR3aa: CASSETGVSNQPQHF
CDR3nt: TGCGCCAGCAGCGAGACAGGGGTCAGCAATCAGCCCCAGCATTTT

v_gene: TRBV11-2
j_gene: TRBJ2-1
d_gene: TRBD2
abundance: -
CDR3aa: CASSLDPSGNGEQFF
CDR3nt: TGTGCCAGCAGCTTAGATCCTAGCGGGAACGGTGAGCAGTTCTTC

v_gene: TRBV28
j_gene: TRBJ2-5
d_gene: -
abundance: -
CDR3aa: CASSSRDTYQETQYF
CDR3nt: TGTGCCAGCAGTTCCCGGGACACCTACCAAGAGACCCAGTACTTC

v_gene: TRBV7-6
j_gene: TRBJ2-7
d_gene: TRBD1
abundance: once
CDR3aa: CASSPLTGATYEQYF
CDR3nt: TGTGCCAGCAGCCCCTTGACAGGGGCGACCTACGAGCAGTACTTC

v_gene: TRBV21-1
j_gene: TRBJ2-7
d_gene: -
abundance: -
CDR3aa: CASSKVGSSELFEQYF
CDR3nt: TGTGCCAGCAGCAAAGTGGGCAGCTCGGAGCTTTTCGAGCAGTACTTC

v_gene: TRBV9
j_gene: TRBJ2-7
d_gene: -
abundance: -
CDR3aa: CASSVGGRAAEQYF
CDR3nt: TGTGCCAGCAGCGTAGGAGGCAGGGCAGCCGAGCAGTACTTC

v_gene: TRBV5-1
j_gene: TRBJ1-4
d_gene: TRBD1
abundance: -
CDR3aa: CASSSQGAAEKLFF
CDR3nt: TGCGCCAGCAGCTCTCAGGGGGCCGCTGAAAAACTGTTTTTT

v_gene: TRBV27
j_gene: TRBJ2-1
d_gene: -
abundance: -
CDR3aa: CASSLGTLPNEQFF
CDR3nt: TGTGCCAGCAGTTTAGGGACTCTCCCCAATGAGCAGTTCTTC

v_gene: TRBV7-9
j_gene: TRBJ1-5
d_gene: -
abundance: -
CDR3aa: CASSLVGANQPQHF
CDR3nt: TGTGCCAGCAGCTTAGTCGGGGCGAATCAGCCCCAGCATTTT